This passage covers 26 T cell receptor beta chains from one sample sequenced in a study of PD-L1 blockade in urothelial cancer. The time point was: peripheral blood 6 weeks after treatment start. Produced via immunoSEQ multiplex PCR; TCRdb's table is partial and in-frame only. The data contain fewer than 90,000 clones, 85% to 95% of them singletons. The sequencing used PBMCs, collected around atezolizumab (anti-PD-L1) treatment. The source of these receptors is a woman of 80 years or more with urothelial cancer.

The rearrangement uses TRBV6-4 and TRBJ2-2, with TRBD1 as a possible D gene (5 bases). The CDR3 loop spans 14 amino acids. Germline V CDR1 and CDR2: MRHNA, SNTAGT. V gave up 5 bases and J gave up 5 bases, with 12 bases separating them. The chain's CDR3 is CASSQGFGTGELFF. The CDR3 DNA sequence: TGTGCCAGCAGTCAGGGCTTTGGGACCGGGGAGCTGTTTTTT.

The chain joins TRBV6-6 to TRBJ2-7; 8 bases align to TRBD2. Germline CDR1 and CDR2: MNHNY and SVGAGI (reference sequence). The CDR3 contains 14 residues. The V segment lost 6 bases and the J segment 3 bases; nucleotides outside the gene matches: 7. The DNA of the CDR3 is TGTGCCAGCAGCCCTCGGGAGGGACTCTACGAGCAGTACTTC. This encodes CASSPREGLYEQYF.

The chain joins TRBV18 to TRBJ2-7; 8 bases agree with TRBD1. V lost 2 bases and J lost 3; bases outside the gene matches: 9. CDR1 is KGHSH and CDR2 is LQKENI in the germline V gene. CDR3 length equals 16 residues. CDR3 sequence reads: CASSPTHQGAHYEQYF. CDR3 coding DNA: TGTGCCAGCTCACCAACTCACCAGGGGGCCCACTACGAGCAGTACTTC.

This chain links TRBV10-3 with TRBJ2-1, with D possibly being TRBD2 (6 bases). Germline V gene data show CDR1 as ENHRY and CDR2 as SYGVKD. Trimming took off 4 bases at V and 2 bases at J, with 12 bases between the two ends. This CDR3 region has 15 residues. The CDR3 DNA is TGTGCCATCAGTGGGAGCGGAGGGGCCTACAATGAGCAGTTCTTC. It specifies CAISGSGGAYNEQFF.

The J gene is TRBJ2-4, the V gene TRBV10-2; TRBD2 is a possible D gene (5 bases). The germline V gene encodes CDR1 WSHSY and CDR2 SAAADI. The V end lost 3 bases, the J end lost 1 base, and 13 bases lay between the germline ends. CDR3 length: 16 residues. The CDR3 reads CASSDLGTGAKNIQYF. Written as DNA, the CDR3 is TGCGCCAGCAGTGATCTGGGCACGGGGGCCAAAAACATTCAGTACTTC.

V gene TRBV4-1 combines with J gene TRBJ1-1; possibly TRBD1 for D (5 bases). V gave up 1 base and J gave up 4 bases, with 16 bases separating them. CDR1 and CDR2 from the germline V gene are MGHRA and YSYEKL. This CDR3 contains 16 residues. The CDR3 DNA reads TGCGCCAGCAGCCAAGCCCAGAGTCAGGGAAGCACTGAAGCTTTCTTT. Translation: CASSQAQSQGSTEAFF.

This CDR3 is CASSLGGKGNEKLFF. In nucleotides, the CDR3 is TGCGCCAGCAGCTTGGGCGGGAAGGGGAATGAAAAACTGTTTTTT. This chain joins TRBV5-1 and TRBJ1-4, with TRBD1 as a possible D gene (5 bases). The CDR3 has 15 amino acids. The V end was cut by 0 bases, the J end by 5 bases, with 11 bases between. The germline CDR1 and CDR2 sequences are SGHRS and YFSETQ.

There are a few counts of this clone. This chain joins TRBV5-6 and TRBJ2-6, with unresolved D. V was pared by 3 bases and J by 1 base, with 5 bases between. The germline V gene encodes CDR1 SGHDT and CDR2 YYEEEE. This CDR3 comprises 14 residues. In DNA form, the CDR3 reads TGTGCCAGCAGCTCTTATTCTGGGGCCAACGTCCTGACTTTC. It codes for CASSSYSGANVLTF. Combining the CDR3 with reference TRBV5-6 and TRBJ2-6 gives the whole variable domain DAGVTQSPTHLIKTRGQQVTLRCSPKSGHDTVSWYQQALGQGPQFIFQYYEEEERQRGNFPDRFSGHQFPNYSSELNVNALLLGDSALYLCASSSYSGANVLTFGAGSRLTVL.

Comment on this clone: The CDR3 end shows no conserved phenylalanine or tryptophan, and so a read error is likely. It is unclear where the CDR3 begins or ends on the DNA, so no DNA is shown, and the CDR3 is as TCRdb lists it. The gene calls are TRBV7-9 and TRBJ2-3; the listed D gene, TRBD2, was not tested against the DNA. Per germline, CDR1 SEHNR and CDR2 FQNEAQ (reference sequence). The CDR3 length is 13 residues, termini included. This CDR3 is CASSSTSGSLSLL.

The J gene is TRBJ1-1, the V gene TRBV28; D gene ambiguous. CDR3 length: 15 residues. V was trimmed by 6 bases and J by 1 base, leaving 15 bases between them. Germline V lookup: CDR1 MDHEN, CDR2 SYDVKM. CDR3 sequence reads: CASRINSLRNTEAFF. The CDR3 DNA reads TGTGCCAGCAGGATTAACAGCCTAAGGAACACTGAAGCTTTCTTT. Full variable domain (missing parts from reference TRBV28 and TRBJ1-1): DVKVTQSSRYLVKRTGEKVFLECVQDMDHENMFWYRQDPGLGLRLIYFSYDVKMKEKGDIPEGYSVSREKKERFSLILESASTNQTSMYLCASRINSLRNTEAFFGQGTRLTVV.

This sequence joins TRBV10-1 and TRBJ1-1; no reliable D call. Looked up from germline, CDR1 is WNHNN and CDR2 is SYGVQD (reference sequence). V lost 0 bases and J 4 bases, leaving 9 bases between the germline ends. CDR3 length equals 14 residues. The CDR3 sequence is CASSESSGSTEAFF. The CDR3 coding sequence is TGCGCCAGCAGTGAGTCGAGTGGTTCCACTGAAGCTTTCTTT.

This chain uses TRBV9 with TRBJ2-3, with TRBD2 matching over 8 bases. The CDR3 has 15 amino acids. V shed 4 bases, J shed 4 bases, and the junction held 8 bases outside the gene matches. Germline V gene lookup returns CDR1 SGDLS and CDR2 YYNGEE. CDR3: CASSLSGGVADTQYF. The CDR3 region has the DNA TGTGCCAGCAGCCTCTCCGGGGGGGTTGCAGATACGCAGTATTTT.

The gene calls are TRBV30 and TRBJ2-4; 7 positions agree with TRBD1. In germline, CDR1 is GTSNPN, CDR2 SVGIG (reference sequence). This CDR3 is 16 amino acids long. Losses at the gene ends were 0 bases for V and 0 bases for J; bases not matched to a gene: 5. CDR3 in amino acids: CAWSVPGQRAKNIQYF. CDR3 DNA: TGTGCCTGGAGTGTACCGGGACAGAGAGCCAAAAACATTCAGTACTTC.

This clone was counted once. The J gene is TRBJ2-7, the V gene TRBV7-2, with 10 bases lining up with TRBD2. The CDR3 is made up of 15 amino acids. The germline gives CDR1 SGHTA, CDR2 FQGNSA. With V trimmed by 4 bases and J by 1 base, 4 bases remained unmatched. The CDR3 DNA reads TGTGCCAGCAGCTATATACTAGCGGGATCCTACGAGCAGTACTTC. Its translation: CASSYILAGSYEQYF.

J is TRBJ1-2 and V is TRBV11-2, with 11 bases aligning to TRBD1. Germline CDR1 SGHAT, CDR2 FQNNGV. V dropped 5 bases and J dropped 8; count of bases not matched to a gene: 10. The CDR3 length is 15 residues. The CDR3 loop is CASSPPEDRGRGYTF. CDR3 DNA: TGTGCCAGCAGCCCCCCGGAGGACAGGGGGCGGGGCTACACCTTC. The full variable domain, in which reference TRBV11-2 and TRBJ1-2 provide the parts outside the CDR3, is EAGVAQSPRYKIIEKRQSVAFWCNPISGHATLYWYQQILGQGPKLLIQFQNNGVVDDSQLPKDRFSAERLKGVDSTLKIQPAKLEDSAVYLCASSPPEDRGRGYTFGSGTRLTVV.

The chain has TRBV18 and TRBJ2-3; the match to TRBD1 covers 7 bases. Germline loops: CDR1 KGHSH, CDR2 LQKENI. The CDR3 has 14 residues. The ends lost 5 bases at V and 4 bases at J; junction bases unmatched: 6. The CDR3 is CASSTRQGSDTQYF. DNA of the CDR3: TGTGCCAGCTCAACTAGACAGGGATCAGATACGCAGTATTTT.

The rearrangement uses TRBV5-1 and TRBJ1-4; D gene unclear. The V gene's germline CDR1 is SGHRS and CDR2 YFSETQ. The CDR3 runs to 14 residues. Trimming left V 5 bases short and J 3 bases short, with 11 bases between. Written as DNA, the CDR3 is TGCGCCAGCAGATTGTTTGCAGCTAATGAAAAACTGTTTTTT. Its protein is CASRLFAANEKLFF.

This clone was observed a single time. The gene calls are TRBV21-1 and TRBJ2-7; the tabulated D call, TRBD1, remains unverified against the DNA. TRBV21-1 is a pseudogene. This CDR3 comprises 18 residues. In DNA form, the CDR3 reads TGTGCCAGCAGCAAAGAGGGCCTCCCGGCAGGGGTTTTGTACGAGCAGTACTTC. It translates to CASSKEGLPAGVLYEQYF.

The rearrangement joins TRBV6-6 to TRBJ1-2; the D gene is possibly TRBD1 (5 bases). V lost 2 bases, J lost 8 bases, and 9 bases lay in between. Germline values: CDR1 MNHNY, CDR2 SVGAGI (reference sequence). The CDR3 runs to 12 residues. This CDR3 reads CASSYGGGGYTF. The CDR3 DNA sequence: TGTGCCAGCAGTTACGGCGGGGGGGGCTACACCTTC.

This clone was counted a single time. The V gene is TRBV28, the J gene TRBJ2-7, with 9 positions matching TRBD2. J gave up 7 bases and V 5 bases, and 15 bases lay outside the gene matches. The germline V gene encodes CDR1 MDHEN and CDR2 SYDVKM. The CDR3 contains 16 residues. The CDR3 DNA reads TGTGCCAGCAGTCCGTCTGCGGGAGGGCCTACGGGGGAGCAGTACTTC. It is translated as CASSPSAGGPTGEQYF.

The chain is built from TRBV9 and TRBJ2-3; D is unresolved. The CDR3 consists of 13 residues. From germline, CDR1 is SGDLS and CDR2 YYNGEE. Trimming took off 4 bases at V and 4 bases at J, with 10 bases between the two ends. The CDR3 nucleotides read TGTGCCAGCAGCCCCCATGGCTCAGATACGCAGTATTTT. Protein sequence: CASSPHGSDTQYF. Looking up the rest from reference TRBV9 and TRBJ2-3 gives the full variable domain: DSGVTQTPKHLITATGQRVTLRCSPRSGDLSVYWYQQSLDQGLQFLIQYYNGEERAKGNILERFSAQQFPDLHSELNLSSLELGDSALYFCASSPHGSDTQYFGPGTRLTVL.

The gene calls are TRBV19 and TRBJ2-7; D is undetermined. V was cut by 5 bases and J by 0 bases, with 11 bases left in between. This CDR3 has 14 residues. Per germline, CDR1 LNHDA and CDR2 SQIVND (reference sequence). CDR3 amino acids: CASSPGRVSYEQYF. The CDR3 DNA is TGTGCCAGTAGTCCGGGTCGCGTCTCCTACGAGCAGTACTTC. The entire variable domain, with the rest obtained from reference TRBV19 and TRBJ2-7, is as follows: DGGITQSPKYLFRKEGQNVTLSCEQNLNHDAMYWYRQDPGQGLRLIYYSQIVNDFQKGDIAEGYSVSREKKESFPLTVTSAQKNPTAFYLCASSPGRVSYEQYFGPGTRLTVT.

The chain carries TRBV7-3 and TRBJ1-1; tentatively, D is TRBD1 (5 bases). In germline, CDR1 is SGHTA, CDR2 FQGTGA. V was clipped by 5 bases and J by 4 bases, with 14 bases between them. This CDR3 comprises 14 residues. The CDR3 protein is CASSPMGGGTEAFF. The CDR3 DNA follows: TGTGCCAGCAGCCCTATGGGGGGAGGCACTGAAGCTTTCTTT.

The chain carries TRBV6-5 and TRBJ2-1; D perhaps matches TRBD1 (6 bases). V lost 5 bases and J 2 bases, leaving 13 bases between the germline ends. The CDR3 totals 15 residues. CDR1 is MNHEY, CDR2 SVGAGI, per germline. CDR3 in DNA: TGTGCCAGCAGTGGACAGACCCTCACCTACAATGAGCAGTTCTTC. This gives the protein CASSGQTLTYNEQFF.

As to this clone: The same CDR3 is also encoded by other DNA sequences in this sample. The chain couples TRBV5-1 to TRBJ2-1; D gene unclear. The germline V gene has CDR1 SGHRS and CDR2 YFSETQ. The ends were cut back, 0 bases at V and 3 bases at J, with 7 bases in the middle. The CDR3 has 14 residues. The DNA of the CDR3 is TGCGCCAGCAGCTTGGGTCAGAACTACAATGAGCAGTTCTTC. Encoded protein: CASSLGQNYNEQFF.

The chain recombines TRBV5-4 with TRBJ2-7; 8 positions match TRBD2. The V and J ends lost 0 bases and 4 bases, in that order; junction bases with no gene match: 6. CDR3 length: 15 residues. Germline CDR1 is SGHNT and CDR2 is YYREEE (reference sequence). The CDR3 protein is CASSLGAGGQYEQYF. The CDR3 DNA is TGTGCCAGCAGCTTGGGGGCGGGAGGTCAATACGAGCAGTACTTC.